The 30 T cell receptor beta chains presented below share a single source sample, sequenced in a study of shared clonotypes between healthy human individuals. Using immunoSEQ multiplex PCR, the repertoire was profiled, and TCRdb retains in-frame clones only, with some absent. The sample contains 400,000 to 550,000 clones, around 80% of which appear only once. Input material: PBMCs. These receptors were taken from a woman aged 40 to 50 in good health. Some clones in this sample may be carry-over from other donors' samples.

This sequence joins TRBV5-4 and TRBJ1-4; 11 nucleotides line up with TRBD1. The CDR3 is made up of 15 amino acids. From germline, CDR1 is SGHNT and CDR2 YYREEE (reference sequence). The trim removed 5 bases at V and 7 bases at J, leaving 7 bases unmatched. In nucleotides, the CDR3 is TGTGCCAGCAGTTACCCGGGACAGGGGGGTGAAAAACTGTTTTTT. It specifies CASSYPGQGGEKLFF.

The chain recombines TRBV7-8 with TRBJ1-4, with no clear D. Germline V gene lookup returns CDR1 SGHVS and CDR2 FQNEAQ. Between the trimmed V and J ends, which lost 3 bases and 5 bases, there was a span of 13 bases. The CDR3 consists of 15 residues. The CDR3 spells CASSLIRALNEKLFF. The DNA of the CDR3 is TGTGCCAGCAGCTTGATCCGGGCGCTAAATGAAAAACTGTTTTTT.

The CDR3 spells CASSSPGYYEQYF. The CDR3 DNA reads TGCGCCAGCAGCTCCCCGGGATACTACGAGCAGTACTTC. This chain uses TRBV5-1 with TRBJ2-7; D may be TRBD2 (5 bases). The CDR3 totals 13 residues. V dropped 3 bases and J dropped 3 bases, with 10 bases sitting between them. Germline-derived CDR1 and CDR2 are SGHRS and YFSETQ.

This clone was counted at least ten times. The chain joins TRBV5-6 to TRBJ2-1; 10 bases are a match to TRBD2. CDR1 is SGHDT, CDR2 YYEEEE, per germline. The V gene end was trimmed by 2 bases and the J gene end by 9 bases; junction bases not matched to a gene: 11. This CDR3 is 16 amino acids long. The CDR3 sequence is CASSFFSGRIGVEQFF. The DNA for the CDR3 is TGTGCCAGCAGCTTTTTTAGCGGGAGGATCGGCGTTGAGCAGTTCTTC.

The rearrangement joins TRBV6-1 to TRBJ1-1, with TRBD1 as a possible D gene (6 bases). In germline, CDR1 is MNHNS, CDR2 SASEGT. CDR3 length: 15 residues. The germline V and J ends were trimmed by 2 bases and 0 bases, with 10 bases remaining between them. CDR3 in DNA: TGTGCCAGCAGTGAACCGGGACATATGAACACTGAAGCTTTCTTT. Translation: CASSEPGHMNTEAFF.

The chain carries TRBV7-2 and TRBJ2-3; tentative D call: TRBD2 (6 bases). With 1 base removed from V and 0 bases from J, the gap between germline ends came to 20 bases. Germline V CDR1 and CDR2: SGHTA, FQGNSA. This CDR3 spans 19 amino acids. The CDR3 reads CASSLEGTQLALSTDTQYF. CDR3 in DNA: TGTGCCAGCAGCTTAGAAGGCACGCAGCTAGCGCTTAGCACAGATACGCAGTATTTT.

The rearrangement uses TRBV4-1 and TRBJ2-2; 14 bases line up with TRBD2. The CDR3 is made up of 17 amino acids. V was pared by 4 bases and J by 13 bases, with 14 bases of the junction left unmatched. Germline CDR1 and CDR2: MGHRA and YSYEKL. CDR3 sequence (DNA): TGCGCCAGCAGCCTAGGGACTAGCGGGAGCCTTGGTGAATGGCTGTTTTTT. Translated: CASSLGTSGSLGEWLFF.

V gene TRBV6-6 combines with J gene TRBJ2-1, with 13 bases fitting TRBD2. CDR1 and CDR2 (germline): MNHNY, SVGAGI (reference sequence). The J segment lost 8 bases and the V segment lost 6 bases, leaving 7 bases of the junction unmatched. The CDR3 sequence is 15 residues long. CDR3 nucleotides: TGTGCCAGCAGCCCCGGACTAGCGGGAGCCTATGAGCAGTTCTTC. This encodes CASSPGLAGAYEQFF.

V usage is TRBV19 and J usage is TRBJ2-7; D may be TRBD2 (6 bases). CDR3 length: 14 residues. Germline V gene sequence: CDR1 LNHDA, CDR2 SQIVND (reference sequence). V lost 7 bases to trimming and J lost 2 bases, with 15 bases between them. The CDR3 DNA follows: TGTGCCAGTACCTCTCCCGGGAGAACCTACGAGCAGTACTTC. Amino acid sequence: CASTSPGRTYEQYF. The full variable domain, rest sourced from reference TRBV19 and TRBJ2-7, is DGGITQSPKYLFRKEGQNVTLSCEQNLNHDAMYWYRQDPGQGLRLIYYSQIVNDFQKGDIAEGYSVSREKKESFPLTVTSAQKNPTAFYLCASTSPGRTYEQYFGPGTRLTVT.

The rearrangement uses TRBV9 and TRBJ2-1; D is perhaps TRBD2 (6 bases). Germline V gene sequence: CDR1 SGDLS, CDR2 YYNGEE. The CDR3 contains 15 residues. V lost 3 bases to trimming and J lost 0 bases, with 10 bases between them. This chain's CDR3 is CASSERVTSYNEQFF. CDR3 DNA: TGTGCCAGCAGCGAGCGGGTCACCTCCTACAATGAGCAGTTCTTC.

This clone was recorded only once. This chain connects TRBV5-1 to TRBJ1-1; TRBD1 aligns across 8 bases. Germline CDR1 reads SGHRS; CDR2 reads YFSETQ. The CDR3 spans 16 residues. V lost 0 bases, J lost 3 bases, and 7 bases stayed unmatched. The DNA for the CDR3 is TGCGCCAGCAGCTTGGCCCCCAGGGGGCAGGACACTGAAGCTTTCTTT. It translates to CASSLAPRGQDTEAFF.

The chain uses TRBV10-3 and TRBJ2-2, with D perhaps matching TRBD1 (5 bases). Germline CDR1 reads ENHRY; CDR2 reads SYGVKD. The CDR3 runs to 13 residues. Trimming took 3 bases from V and 6 from J, leaving 8 bases between them. The CDR3 loop reads CAISEQDSGELFF. DNA for the CDR3: TGTGCCATCAGTGAACAGGATTCCGGGGAGCTGTTTTTT.

The chain joins TRBV5-5 to TRBJ2-7, with TRBD2 matching 13 bases. The CDR3 is 15 amino acids. V dropped 4 bases and J dropped 7; count of bases not matched to a gene: 8. The germline CDR1 and CDR2 sequences are SGHKS and YYEKEE (reference sequence). CDR3 region: CASSQGTSGMKEQYF. In DNA, the CDR3 is TGTGCCAGCAGCCAAGGGACTAGCGGGATGAAAGAGCAGTACTTC.

This clone was seen only a few times. At the DNA level, this CDR3 is encoded by other sequences in the same sample as well. The chain recombines TRBV9 with TRBJ2-7; possibly TRBD2 for D (5 bases). In germline, CDR1 is SGDLS, CDR2 YYNGEE. V was cut by 0 bases and J by 0 bases, with 7 bases left in between. CDR3 length: 14 amino acids. Written as DNA, the CDR3 is TGTGCCAGCAGCGTAGATGGGAGCTCCTACGAGCAGTACTTC. This codes for CASSVDGSSYEQYF.

V is TRBV18 and J is TRBJ2-3; TRBD2 might be the D (6 bases). The length of the CDR3 is 15 residues. The germline CDR1 and CDR2 sequences are KGHSH and LQKENI. Between the trimmed V and J ends, which lost 1 base and 2 bases, there was a span of 10 bases. The CDR3 loop is CASSPQGGTTDTQYF. CDR3 coding DNA: TGTGCCAGCTCACCACAAGGAGGGACCACAGATACGCAGTATTTT.

The V call is TRBV23-1, the J call TRBJ2-3; D is undetermined. TRBV23-1 is recorded as an ORF, its role being uncertain. The CDR3 totals 16 residues. Trimming took 3 bases from V and 1 from J, leaving 14 bases between them. The CDR3 loop reads CASSQGLSSGTDTQYF. The CDR3 nucleotides read TGCGCCAGCAGTCAGGGCCTCTCTTCTGGCACAGATACGCAGTATTTT.

In its sample, this clone was seen a few times. The V call is TRBV7-2, the J call TRBJ1-3, with D possibly matching TRBD1 (5 bases). Between the trimmed V and J ends, which lost 7 bases and 0 bases, there was a span of 13 bases. Germline CDR1 reads SGHTA; CDR2 reads FQGNSA. The CDR3 sequence is 15 residues long. The CDR3 region is CASTFRGASGNTIYF. Written as DNA, the CDR3 is TGTGCCAGCACCTTTCGTGGGGCCTCTGGAAACACCATATATTTT.

V gene TRBV28 combines with J gene TRBJ2-2, with D perhaps being TRBD1 or TRBD2 (5 bases each). CDR1 and CDR2 (germline): MDHEN, SYDVKM. V shed 6 bases and J shed 1 base, with 9 bases lying between them. This CDR3 is built from 14 residues. CDR3 nucleotides: TGTGCCAGCAGGGGACCCTGGAACACCGGGGAGCTGTTTTTT. It yields the protein CASRGPWNTGELFF.

The rearrangement joins TRBV9 to TRBJ2-1; a weak D match, TRBD2 (6 bases). From germline, CDR1 is SGDLS and CDR2 YYNGEE. The CDR3 has 14 residues. V dropped 10 bases and J dropped 4 bases, with 18 bases sitting between them. This CDR3 is CALTDRERYNEQFF. The CDR3 region has the DNA TGTGCCTTAACGGACCGGGAGAGATACAATGAGCAGTTCTTC.

This clone was seen repeatedly, ten times or more. The V and J genes are TRBV5-1 and TRBJ1-3; D uncertain. The CDR3 spans 15 residues. Germline CDR1 SGHRS, CDR2 YFSETQ. The V gene lost 2 bases and the J gene lost 0 bases, with 9 bases spanning the gap. CDR3 in amino acids: CASSLTTSSGNTIYF. CDR3 bases: TGCGCCAGCAGCTTAACGACAAGCTCTGGAAACACCATATATTTT.

V is TRBV6-6 and J is TRBJ2-2; 7 positions match TRBD1. Per germline, CDR1 MNHNY and CDR2 SVGAGI (reference sequence). J gave up 7 bases and V 6 bases, and 5 bases lay outside the gene matches. The CDR3 contains 13 residues. DNA of the CDR3: TGTGCCAGCAGCCGACAGGGCTACGGGGAGCTGTTTTTT. Amino acids: CASSRQGYGELFF.

The V gene is TRBV28, the J gene TRBJ2-3, with 8 positions matching TRBD2. Unmatched junction bases numbered 9, after V lost 7 bases and J lost 6 bases. This CDR3 comprises 14 residues. CDR1 and CDR2 (germline): MDHEN, SYDVKM. The CDR3 protein is CASTDSGADDTQYF. In DNA form, the CDR3 reads TGTGCCAGCACTGATAGCGGGGCCGACGATACGCAGTATTTT.

This chain joins TRBV7-2 and TRBJ2-6, with D unclear. V was cut by 5 bases and J by 0 bases, with 8 bases left in between. Germline V gene lookup returns CDR1 SGHTA and CDR2 FQGNSA. The length of the CDR3 is 15 residues. CDR3 coding DNA: TGTGCCAGCAGCCCTAGTCCCTCTGGGGCCAACGTCCTGACTTTC. As protein: CASSPSPSGANVLTF.

V is TRBV28 and J is TRBJ1-2; D is perhaps TRBD1 (5 bases). The CDR3 loop spans 15 amino acids. Germline V CDR1 and CDR2: MDHEN, SYDVKM. Between the trimmed V and J ends, which lost 5 bases and 4 bases, there was a span of 17 bases. The CDR3 DNA follows: TGTGCCAGCAGTCCCCAGGGAGGATCGCTCTATGGCTACACCTTC. It is translated as CASSPQGGSLYGYTF.

The chain is built from TRBV5-4 and TRBJ2-7; 8 bases fit TRBD2. In germline, CDR1 is SGHNT, CDR2 YYREEE (reference sequence). The V and J ends lost 0 bases and 7 bases, in that order; junction bases with no gene match: 6. CDR3 size: 14 residues. CDR3 bases: TGTGCCAGCAGCTTGGCGGGAGGGTCTGGTGAGCAGTACTTC. Protein: CASSLAGGSGEQYF.

CDR3 DNA sequence: TGTGCCTGGAGTGGGGGACAGGGACCCTACGAGCAGTACTTC. This codes for CAWSGGQGPYEQYF. This chain connects TRBV30 to TRBJ2-5; 9 bases fit TRBD1. Near its end, the DNA agrees better with TRBJ2-7, so the J call may be wrong. Germline CDR1 reads GTSNPN; CDR2 reads SVGIG (reference sequence). The length of the CDR3 is 14 residues.

The chain uses TRBV11-2 and TRBJ1-2; D is possibly TRBD1 (5 bases). The ends were cut back, 11 bases at V and 0 bases at J, with 16 bases in the middle. From germline, CDR1 is SGHAT and CDR2 FQNNGV. The CDR3 loop spans 14 amino acids. CDR3 in amino acids: CADPREGPNYGYTF. CDR3 DNA sequence: TGTGCCGACCCCAGGGAGGGACCTAACTATGGCTACACCTTC.

The V and J genes are TRBV4-3 and TRBJ1-2, with 8 bases that match TRBD1. This CDR3 spans 13 amino acids. The germline gives CDR1 LGHNA, CDR2 YSLEER. The junction had 4 bases not matched to a gene; V was cut back by 2 bases and J by 8 bases. In nucleotides, the CDR3 is TGCGCCAGCAGCCAATGGACAGGGTTCGGCTACACCTTC. As protein: CASSQWTGFGYTF.

The rearrangement joins TRBV27 to TRBJ1-2; unclear D gene. The CDR3 extends over 13 amino acids. Germline V gene sequence: CDR1 MNHEY, CDR2 SMNVEV (reference sequence). The V end was cut by 3 bases, the J end by 0 bases, with 5 bases between. CDR3 loop: CASSLSPNYGYTF. In DNA form, the CDR3 reads TGTGCCAGCAGTTTGAGTCCTAACTATGGCTACACCTTC.

CDR3 residues: CASSDSGRGRDGYTF. CDR3 bases: TGTGCCAGCAGTGACTCGGGCAGGGGGAGAGATGGCTACACCTTC. The chain has TRBV6-4 and TRBJ1-2; 7 bases map to TRBD1. CDR1 is MRHNA, CDR2 SNTAGT, per germline. Trimming took 0 bases from V and 6 from J; bases not matched to a gene: 7. The CDR3 is made up of 15 amino acids.